This T cell receptor beta chain was found in a study of cytotoxic CD8 clonotypes in ibrutinib-treated CLL. TCRdb keeps only in-frame clones here, not all; method: immunoSEQ multiplex PCR. The repertoire holds some 290,000 clones, with 80% as singletons. The germline CDR1 and CDR2 sequences are SGHDN and FVKESK. V lost 1 base and J 3 bases, leaving 7 bases between the germline ends. The CDR3 has 13 amino acids. The clonotype comes from a human donor with chronic lymphocytic leukemia. The material sequenced was PBMCs, taken before ibrutinib treatment. V gene TRBV14 combines with J gene TRBJ2-7; no definite D call. CDR3 protein: CASSQVVYYEQYF. Written as DNA, the CDR3 is TGTGCCAGCAGCCAAGTCGTCTACTACGAGCAGTACTTC.